The TCR beta chain under discussion was sequenced for a study of Tregs in tolerant kidney transplant recipients. Worth noting for this clone: Its antigen is unidentified.

General study points: Tolerant patients' donor-specific Tregs expanded beyond overall Tregs, suggesting antigen-driven growth.

V was pared by 2 bases and J by 4 bases, with 8 bases of the junction left unmatched. CDR1 MNHNY and CDR2 SVGAGI come from the germline V gene (reference sequence). This CDR3 spans 16 amino acids. The table came from immunoSEQ multiplex PCR; TCRdb's copy has only in-frame clones and leaves some out. The sample carries 50,000 to 75,000 clones, around 98% recorded once. This clonotype was sampled from a human donor who received a combined kidney and bone marrow transplant. The V gene is TRBV6-6, the J gene TRBJ2-1; 7 bases are shared with TRBD2. The starting material was Tregs from blood, obtained before the transplant. The CDR3 DNA reads TGTGCCAGCAGTTACGGAGCGGGAAGAATATACAATGAGCAGTTCTTC. Its translation: CASSYGAGRIYNEQFF.